This note documents a single T cell receptor beta chain sequence. This entry is derived from a study of blood T cell repertoires in COVID-19. Study-wide background: Sample material is recorded as cDNA or gDNA derived from T cells, B-cell-depleted T cells, or PBMCs.

Clones were sequenced by immunoSEQ multiplex PCR, and TCRdb holds only the in-frame ones, with some missing. The sample yields roughly 170,000 clones, approximately 90% seen once. CDR3 length: 15 residues. Per the germline V gene, CDR1 is LGHDT and CDR2 is YNNKEL (reference sequence). Trimming cost V 1 base and J 4 bases; bases outside gene matches: 3. Sample: peripheral blood. This TCR came from a woman aged 18-29 years who had recovered from COVID-19. The rearrangement uses TRBV3-1 (or the pseudogene TRBV3-2) and TRBJ2-5; TRBD1 matches 10 bases. The CDR3 protein is CASSQARDRGETQYF. The CDR3 nucleotides are TGTGCCAGCAGCCAAGCCCGGGACAGGGGAGAGACCCAGTACTTC.